The following is a TCR beta chain sequence with its context. Its antigen remains unknown. These data are taken from a study of T-cell reconstitution after alpha-beta-depleted transplantation in children. Whole-study results and caveats: The study reportedly traced alpha-beta T cells about two months after transplant to several hundred expanded graft clones. Surviving recipient T cells and thymic progenitors underlay high day-60 TCRbeta diversity in some patients. Hyperexpanded clones declined; after one year, newly produced T cells mostly supplied diversity.

Unique molecular identifiers were incorporated into the prepared TCRbeta library. TCRdb itself ran the PCR reads through MiXCR, one entry per CDR3 protein. The sample carries approximately 980,000 distinct CDR3 sequences, roughly 29% recorded once. This CDR3 is 13 amino acids long. V lost 7 bases and J lost 1; bases outside the gene matches: 4. Germline V CDR1 and CDR2: SQVTM, ANQGSEA. The clonotype was recovered from a boy under three years old who had a stem cell transplant for SCID, so the T cells may come from the graft donor. The material was PBMCs, mostly from graft donor cells, obtained 360 days after TCRalphabeta/CD19-depleted stem cell transplant. J is TRBJ2-3 and V is TRBV29-1; 8 bases line up with TRBD2. The DNA of the CDR3 is TGCAGCGGGGGACTAGTCGGCACAGATACGCAGTATTTT. The encoded protein is CSGGLVGTDTQYF.